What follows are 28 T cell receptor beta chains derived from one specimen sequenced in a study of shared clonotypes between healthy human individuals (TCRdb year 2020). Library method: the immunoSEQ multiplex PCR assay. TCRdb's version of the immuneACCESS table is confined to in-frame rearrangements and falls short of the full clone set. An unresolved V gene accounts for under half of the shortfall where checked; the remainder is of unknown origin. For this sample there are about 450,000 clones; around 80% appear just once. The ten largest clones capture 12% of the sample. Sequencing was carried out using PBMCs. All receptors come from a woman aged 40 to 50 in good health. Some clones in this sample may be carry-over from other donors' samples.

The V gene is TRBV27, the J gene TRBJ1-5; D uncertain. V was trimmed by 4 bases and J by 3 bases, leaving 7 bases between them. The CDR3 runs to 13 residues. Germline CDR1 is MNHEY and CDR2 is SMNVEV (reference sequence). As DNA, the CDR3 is TGTGCCAGCAGTTACTCTGCCAATCAGCCCCAGCATTTT. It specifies CASSYSANQPQHF.

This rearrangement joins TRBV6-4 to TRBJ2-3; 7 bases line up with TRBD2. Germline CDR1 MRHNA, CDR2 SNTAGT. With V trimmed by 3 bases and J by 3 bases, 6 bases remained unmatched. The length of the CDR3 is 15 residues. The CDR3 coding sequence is TGTGCCAGCAGTGAGACGGGAGGTGGGACAGATACGCAGTATTTT. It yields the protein CASSETGGGTDTQYF.

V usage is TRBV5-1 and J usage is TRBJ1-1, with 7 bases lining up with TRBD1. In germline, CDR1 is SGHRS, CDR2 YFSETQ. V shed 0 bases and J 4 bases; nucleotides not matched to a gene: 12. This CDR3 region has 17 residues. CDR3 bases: TGCGCCAGCAGCTTGGGAGGAGACAGGGCCAGAGTCACTGAAGCTTTCTTT. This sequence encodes CASSLGGDRARVTEAFF. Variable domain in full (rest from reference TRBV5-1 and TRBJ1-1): KAGVTQTPRYLIKTRGQQVTLSCSPISGHRSVSWYQQTPGQGLQFLFEYFSETQRNKGNFPGRFSGRQFSNSRSEMNVSTLELGDSALYLCASSLGGDRARVTEAFFGQGTRLTVV.

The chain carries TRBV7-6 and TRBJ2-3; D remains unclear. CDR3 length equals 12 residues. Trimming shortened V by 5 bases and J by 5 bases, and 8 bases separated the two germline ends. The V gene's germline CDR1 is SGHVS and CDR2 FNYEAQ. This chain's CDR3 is CASSNHRDTQYF. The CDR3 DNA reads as TGTGCCAGCAGCAATCACAGAGATACGCAGTATTTT. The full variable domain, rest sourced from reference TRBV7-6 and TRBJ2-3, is GAGVSQSPRYKVTKRGQDVALRCDPISGHVSLYWYRQALGQGPEFLTYFNYEAQQDKSGLPNDRFSAERPEGSISTLTIQRTEQRDSAMYRCASSNHRDTQYFGPGTRLTVL.

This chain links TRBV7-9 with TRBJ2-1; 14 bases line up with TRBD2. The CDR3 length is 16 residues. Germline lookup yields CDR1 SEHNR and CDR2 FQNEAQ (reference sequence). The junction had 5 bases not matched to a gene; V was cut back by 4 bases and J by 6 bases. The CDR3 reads CASSSRTSGGINEQFF. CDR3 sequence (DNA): TGTGCCAGCAGCTCTAGGACTAGCGGGGGGATCAATGAGCAGTTCTTC.

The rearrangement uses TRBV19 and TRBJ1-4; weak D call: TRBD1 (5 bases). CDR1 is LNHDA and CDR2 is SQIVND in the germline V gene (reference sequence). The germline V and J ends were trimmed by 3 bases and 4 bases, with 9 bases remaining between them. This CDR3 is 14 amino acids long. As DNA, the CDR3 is TGTGCCAGTAGTATCGGGGGAAGTAATGAAAAACTGTTTTTT. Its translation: CASSIGGSNEKLFF. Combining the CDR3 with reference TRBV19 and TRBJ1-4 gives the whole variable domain DGGITQSPKYLFRKEGQNVTLSCEQNLNHDAMYWYRQDPGQGLRLIYYSQIVNDFQKGDIAEGYSVSREKKESFPLTVTSAQKNPTAFYLCASSIGGSNEKLFFGSGTQLSVL.

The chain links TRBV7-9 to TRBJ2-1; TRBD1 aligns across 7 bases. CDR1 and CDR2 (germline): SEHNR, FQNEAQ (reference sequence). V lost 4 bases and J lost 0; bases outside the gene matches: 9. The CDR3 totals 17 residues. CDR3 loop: CASSSLSQGISYNEQFF. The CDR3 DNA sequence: TGTGCCAGCAGCTCCCTATCACAGGGGATCTCCTACAATGAGCAGTTCTTC.

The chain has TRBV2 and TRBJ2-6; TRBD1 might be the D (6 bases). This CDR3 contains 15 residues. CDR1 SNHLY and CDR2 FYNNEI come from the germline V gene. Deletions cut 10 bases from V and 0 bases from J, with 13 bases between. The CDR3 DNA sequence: TGTGCCACTAATACAGGGAGCTCTGGGGCCAACGTCCTGACTTTC. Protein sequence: CATNTGSSGANVLTF.

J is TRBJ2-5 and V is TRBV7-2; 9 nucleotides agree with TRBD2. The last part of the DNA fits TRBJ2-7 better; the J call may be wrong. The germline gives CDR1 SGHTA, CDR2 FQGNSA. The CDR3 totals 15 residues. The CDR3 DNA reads TGTGCCAGCAGCTTAAATGGCGGGAGGGGGTACGAGCAGTACTTC. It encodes CASSLNGGRGYEQYF.

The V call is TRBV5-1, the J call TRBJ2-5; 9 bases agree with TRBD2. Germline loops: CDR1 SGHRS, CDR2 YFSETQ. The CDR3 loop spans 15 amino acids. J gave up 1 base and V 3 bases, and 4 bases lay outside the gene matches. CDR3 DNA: TGCGCCAGCAGCTGGGGGACTAGCCTCCAAGAGACCCAGTACTTC. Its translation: CASSWGTSLQETQYF. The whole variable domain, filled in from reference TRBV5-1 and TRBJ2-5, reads KAGVTQTPRYLIKTRGQQVTLSCSPISGHRSVSWYQQTPGQGLQFLFEYFSETQRNKGNFPGRFSGRQFSNSRSEMNVSTLELGDSALYLCASSWGTSLQETQYFGPGTRLLVL.

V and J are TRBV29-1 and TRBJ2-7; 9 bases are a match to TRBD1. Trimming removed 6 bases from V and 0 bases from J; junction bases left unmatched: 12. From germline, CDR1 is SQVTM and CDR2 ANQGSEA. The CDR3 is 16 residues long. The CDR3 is CSVGHGTGGGSYEQYF. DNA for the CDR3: TGCAGCGTCGGGCACGGCACAGGGGGCGGCTCCTACGAGCAGTACTTC.

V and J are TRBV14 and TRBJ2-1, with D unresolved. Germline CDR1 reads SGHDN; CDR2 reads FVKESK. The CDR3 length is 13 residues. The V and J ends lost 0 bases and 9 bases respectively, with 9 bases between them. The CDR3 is CASSQEGWGEQFF. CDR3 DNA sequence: TGTGCCAGCAGCCAAGAAGGGTGGGGTGAGCAGTTCTTC.

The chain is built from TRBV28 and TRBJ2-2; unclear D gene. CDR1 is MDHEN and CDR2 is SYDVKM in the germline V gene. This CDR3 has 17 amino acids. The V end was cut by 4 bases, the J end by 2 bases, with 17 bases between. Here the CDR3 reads CASSSIRTQYNTGELFF. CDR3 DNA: TGTGCCAGCAGTTCAATCAGGACCCAGTACAACACCGGGGAGCTGTTTTTT.

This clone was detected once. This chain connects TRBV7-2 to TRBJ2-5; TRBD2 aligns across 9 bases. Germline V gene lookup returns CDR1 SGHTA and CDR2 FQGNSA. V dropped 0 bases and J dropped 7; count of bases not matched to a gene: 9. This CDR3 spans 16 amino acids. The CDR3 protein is CASSLASGSVLWTQYF. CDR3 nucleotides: TGTGCCAGCAGCTTAGCTAGCGGGAGTGTCCTATGGACCCAGTACTTC.

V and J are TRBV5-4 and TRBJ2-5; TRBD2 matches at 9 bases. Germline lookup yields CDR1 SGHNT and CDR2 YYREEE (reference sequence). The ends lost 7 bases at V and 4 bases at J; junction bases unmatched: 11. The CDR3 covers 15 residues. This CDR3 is CASGLGGRVGETQYF. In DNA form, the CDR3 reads TGTGCCAGCGGTTTAGGCGGGAGGGTGGGAGAGACCCAGTACTTC.

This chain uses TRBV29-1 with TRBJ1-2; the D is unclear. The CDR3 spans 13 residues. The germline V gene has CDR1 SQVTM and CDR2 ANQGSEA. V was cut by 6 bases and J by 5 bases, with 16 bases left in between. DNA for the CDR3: TGCAGCGTGAAATATCCGGGATTATATGGCTACACCTTC. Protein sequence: CSVKYPGLYGYTF.

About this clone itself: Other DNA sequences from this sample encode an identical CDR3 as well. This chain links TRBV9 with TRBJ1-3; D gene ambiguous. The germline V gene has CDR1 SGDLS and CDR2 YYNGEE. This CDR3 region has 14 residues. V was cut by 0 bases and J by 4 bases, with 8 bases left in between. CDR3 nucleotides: TGTGCCAGCAGCGTAGGGGTTGGCGGAAACACCATATATTTT. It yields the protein CASSVGVGGNTIYF.

CDR3 region: CASSSPLPRRENEQYF. In nucleotides, the CDR3 is TGTGCCAGCAGCTCCCCCCTGCCCCGGCGGGAAAACGAGCAGTACTTC. This chain joins TRBV7-9 and TRBJ2-7; D might be TRBD2 (6 bases). The CDR3 is 16 amino acids. Trimming took 4 bases from V and 5 from J, leaving 21 bases between them. Looked up from germline, CDR1 is SEHNR and CDR2 is FQNEAQ (reference sequence).

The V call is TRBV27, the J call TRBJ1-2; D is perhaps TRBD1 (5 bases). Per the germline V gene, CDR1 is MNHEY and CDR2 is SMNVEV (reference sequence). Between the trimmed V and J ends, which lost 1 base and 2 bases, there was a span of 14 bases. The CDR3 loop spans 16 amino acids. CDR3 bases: TGTGCCAGCAGTTTATTCGGTCAGGGAGGGAACTATGGCTACACCTTC. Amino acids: CASSLFGQGGNYGYTF.

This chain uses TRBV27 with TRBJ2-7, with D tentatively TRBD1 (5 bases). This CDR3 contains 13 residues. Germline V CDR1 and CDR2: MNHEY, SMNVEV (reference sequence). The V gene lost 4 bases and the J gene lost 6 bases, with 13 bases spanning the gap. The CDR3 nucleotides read TGTGCCAGCAGTTCCAGGGATCTACGCGAGCAGTACTTC. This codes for CASSSRDLREQYF.

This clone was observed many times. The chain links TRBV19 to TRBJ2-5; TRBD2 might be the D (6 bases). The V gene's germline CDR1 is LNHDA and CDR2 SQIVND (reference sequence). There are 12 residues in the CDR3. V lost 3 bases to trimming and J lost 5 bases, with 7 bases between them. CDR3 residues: CASSIGGETQYF. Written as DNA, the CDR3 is TGTGCCAGTAGTATTGGGGGGGAGACCCAGTACTTC.

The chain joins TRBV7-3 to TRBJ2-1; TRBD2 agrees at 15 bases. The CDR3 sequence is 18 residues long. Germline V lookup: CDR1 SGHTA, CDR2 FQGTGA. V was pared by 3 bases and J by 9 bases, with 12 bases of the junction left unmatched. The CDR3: CASSLTRRGLAGGGEQFF. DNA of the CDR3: TGTGCCAGCAGCTTGACCCGGAGGGGACTAGCGGGAGGCGGTGAGCAGTTCTTC.

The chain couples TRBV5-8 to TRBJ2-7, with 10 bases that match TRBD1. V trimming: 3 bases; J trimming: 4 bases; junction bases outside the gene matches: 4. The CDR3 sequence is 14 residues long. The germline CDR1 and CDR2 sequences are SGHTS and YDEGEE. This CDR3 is CASSWGQGIYEQYF. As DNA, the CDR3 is TGTGCCAGCAGCTGGGGACAGGGGATTTACGAGCAGTACTTC.

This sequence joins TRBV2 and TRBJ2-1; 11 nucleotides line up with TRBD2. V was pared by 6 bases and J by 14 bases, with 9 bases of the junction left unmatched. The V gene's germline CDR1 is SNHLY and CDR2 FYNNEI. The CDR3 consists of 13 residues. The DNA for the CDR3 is TGTGCCAGCAGGGCCGGGACTAGCGGAATCAAGTTCTTC. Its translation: CASRAGTSGIKFF.

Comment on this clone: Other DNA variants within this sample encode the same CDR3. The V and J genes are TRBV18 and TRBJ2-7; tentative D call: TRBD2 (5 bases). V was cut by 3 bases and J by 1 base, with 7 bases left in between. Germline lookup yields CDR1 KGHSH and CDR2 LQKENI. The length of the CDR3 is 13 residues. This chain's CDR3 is CASSPDSSYEQYF. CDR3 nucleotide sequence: TGTGCCAGCTCACCGGACTCTTCCTACGAGCAGTACTTC.

The CDR3 region has the DNA TGTGCCAGCAGACCCACTAGCGGGAGTAAGCAGTTCTTC. Translation: CASRPTSGSKQFF. The chain links TRBV28 to TRBJ2-1; TRBD2 agrees at 11 bases. The CDR3 runs 13 residues. Losses at the gene ends were 6 bases for V and 11 bases for J; bases not matched to a gene: 6. In germline, CDR1 is MDHEN, CDR2 SYDVKM.

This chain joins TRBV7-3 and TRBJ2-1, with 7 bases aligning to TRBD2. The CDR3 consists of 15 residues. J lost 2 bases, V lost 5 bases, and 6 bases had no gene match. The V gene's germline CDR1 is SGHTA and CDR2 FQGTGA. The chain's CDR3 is CASSESSGPYNEQFF. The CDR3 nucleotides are TGTGCCAGCAGCGAATCTAGCGGCCCCTACAATGAGCAGTTCTTC.

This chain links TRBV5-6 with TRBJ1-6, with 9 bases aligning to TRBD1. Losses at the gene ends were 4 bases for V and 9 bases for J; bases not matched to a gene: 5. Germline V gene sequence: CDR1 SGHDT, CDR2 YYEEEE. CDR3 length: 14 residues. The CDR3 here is CASSRGQGSSPLHF. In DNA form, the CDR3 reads TGTGCCAGCAGCCGGGGACAGGGTAGTTCACCCCTCCACTTT.